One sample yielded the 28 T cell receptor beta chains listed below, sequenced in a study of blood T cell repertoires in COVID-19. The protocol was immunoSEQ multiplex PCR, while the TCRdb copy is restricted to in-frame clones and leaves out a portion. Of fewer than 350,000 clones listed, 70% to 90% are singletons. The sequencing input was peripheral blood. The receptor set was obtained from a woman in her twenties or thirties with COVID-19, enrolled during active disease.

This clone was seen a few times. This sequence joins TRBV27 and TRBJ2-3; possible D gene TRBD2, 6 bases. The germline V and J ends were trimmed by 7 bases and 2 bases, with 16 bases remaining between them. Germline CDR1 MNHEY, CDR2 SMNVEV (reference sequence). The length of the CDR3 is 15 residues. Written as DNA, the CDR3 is TGTGCCAGCATCCAAACGGGGGAGGTCACAGATACGCAGTATTTT. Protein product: CASIQTGEVTDTQYF.

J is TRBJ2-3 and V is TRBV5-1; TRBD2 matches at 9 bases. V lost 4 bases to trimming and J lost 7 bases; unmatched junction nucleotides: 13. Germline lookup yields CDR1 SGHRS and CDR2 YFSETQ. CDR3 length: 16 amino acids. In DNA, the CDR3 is TGCGCCAGCAGCCCGGACGGGCGGGGGGGCAAAAATACGCAGTATTTT. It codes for CASSPDGRGGKNTQYF.

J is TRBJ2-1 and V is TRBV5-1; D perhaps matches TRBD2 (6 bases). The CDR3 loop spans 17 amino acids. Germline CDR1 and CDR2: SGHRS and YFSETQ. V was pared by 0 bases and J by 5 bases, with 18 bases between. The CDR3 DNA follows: TGCGCCAGCAGCTTGGACGTTGAGGTCTGGGGGGACAATGAGCAGTTCTTC. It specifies CASSLDVEVWGDNEQFF.

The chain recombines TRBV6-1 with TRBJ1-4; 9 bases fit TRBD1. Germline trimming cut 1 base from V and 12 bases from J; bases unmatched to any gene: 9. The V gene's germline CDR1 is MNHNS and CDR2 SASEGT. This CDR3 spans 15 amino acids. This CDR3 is CASSEGGTGREELFF. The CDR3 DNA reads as TGTGCCAGCAGTGAAGGGGGGACAGGGAGGGAAGAACTGTTTTTT.

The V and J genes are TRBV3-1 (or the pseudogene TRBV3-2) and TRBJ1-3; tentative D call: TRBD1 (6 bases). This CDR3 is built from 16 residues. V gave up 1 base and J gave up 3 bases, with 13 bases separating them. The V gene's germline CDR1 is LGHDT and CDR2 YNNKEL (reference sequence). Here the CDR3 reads CASSQGAGGRGNTIYF. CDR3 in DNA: TGTGCCAGCAGCCAAGGAGCCGGGGGGCGTGGAAACACCATATATTTT.

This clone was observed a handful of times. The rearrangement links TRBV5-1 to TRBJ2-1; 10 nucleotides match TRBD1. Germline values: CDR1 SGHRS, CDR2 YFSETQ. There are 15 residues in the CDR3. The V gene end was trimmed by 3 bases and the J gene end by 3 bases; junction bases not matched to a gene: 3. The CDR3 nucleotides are TGCGCCAGCAGCTGGGGACAGGGGCACTACAATGAGCAGTTCTTC. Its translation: CASSWGQGHYNEQFF.

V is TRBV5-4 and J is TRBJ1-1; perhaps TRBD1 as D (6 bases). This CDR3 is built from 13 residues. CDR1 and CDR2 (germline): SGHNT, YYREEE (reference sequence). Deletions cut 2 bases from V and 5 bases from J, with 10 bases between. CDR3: CASSFLQGTEAFF. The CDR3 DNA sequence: TGTGCCAGCAGCTTCCTACAGGGAACTGAAGCTTTCTTT.

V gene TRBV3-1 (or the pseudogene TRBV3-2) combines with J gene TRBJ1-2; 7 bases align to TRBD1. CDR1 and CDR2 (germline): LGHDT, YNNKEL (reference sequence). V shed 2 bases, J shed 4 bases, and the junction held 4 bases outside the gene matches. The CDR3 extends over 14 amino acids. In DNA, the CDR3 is TGTGCCAGCAGCCAAACCACAGGGGCCTATGGCTACACCTTC. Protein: CASSQTTGAYGYTF.

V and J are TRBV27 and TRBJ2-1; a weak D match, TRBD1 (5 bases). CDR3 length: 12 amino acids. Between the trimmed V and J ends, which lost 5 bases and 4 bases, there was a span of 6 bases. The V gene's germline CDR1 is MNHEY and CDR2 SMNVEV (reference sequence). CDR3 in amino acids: CASSGAYNEQFF. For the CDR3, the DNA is TGTGCCAGCAGTGGGGCTTACAATGAGCAGTTCTTC.

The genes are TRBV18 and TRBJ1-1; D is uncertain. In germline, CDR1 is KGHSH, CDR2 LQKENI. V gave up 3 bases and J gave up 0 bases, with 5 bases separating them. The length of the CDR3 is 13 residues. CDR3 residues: CASSPQVNTEAFF. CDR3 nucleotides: TGTGCCAGCTCACCCCAGGTGAACACTGAAGCTTTCTTT.

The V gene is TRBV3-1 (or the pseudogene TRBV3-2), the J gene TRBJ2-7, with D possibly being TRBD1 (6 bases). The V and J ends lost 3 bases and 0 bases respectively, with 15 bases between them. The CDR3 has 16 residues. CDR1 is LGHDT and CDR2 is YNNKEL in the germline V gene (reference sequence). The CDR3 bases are TGTGCCAGCAGCCAGTGGGGGCGCATGAGCTCCTACGAGCAGTACTTC. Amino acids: CASSQWGRMSSYEQYF.

The CDR3 DNA reads TGTGCCAGCAGTTTAGGGGACTACGTCCAAGAGACCCAGTACTTC. Amino acid sequence: CASSLGDYVQETQYF. This sequence joins TRBV28 and TRBJ2-5; TRBD2 agrees at 7 bases. V shed 2 bases and J 1 base; nucleotides not matched to a gene: 4. The germline gives CDR1 MDHEN, CDR2 SYDVKM. This CDR3 region has 15 residues.

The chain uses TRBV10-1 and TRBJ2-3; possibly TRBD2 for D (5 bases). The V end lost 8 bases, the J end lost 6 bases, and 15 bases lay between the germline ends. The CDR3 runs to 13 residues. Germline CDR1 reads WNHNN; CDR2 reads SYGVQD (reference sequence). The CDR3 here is CASREVGSDTQYF. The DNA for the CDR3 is TGCGCCAGCCGGGAAGTTGGATCGGATACGCAGTATTTT.

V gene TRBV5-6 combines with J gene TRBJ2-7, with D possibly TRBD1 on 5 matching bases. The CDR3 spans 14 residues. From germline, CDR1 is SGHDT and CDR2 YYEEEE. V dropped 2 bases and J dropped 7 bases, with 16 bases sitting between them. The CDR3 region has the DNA TGTGCCAGCAGCTTTCTAGTCAGGGTGGGTGAGCAGTACTTC. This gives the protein CASSFLVRVGEQYF.

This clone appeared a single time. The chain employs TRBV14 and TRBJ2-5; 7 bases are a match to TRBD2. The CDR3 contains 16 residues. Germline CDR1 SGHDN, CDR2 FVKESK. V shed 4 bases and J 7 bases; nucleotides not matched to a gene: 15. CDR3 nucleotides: TGTGCCAGCAGCCCAGCCGGGGGAAAAAAGCGGGGGACCCAGTACTTC. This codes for CASSPAGGKKRGTQYF.

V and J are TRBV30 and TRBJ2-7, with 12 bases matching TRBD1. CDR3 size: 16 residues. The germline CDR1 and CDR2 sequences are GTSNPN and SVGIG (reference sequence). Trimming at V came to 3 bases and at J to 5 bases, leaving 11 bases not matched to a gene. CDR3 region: CAWSGWGQGARNEQYF. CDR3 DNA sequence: TGTGCCTGGAGCGGTTGGGGACAGGGGGCCAGGAACGAGCAGTACTTC.

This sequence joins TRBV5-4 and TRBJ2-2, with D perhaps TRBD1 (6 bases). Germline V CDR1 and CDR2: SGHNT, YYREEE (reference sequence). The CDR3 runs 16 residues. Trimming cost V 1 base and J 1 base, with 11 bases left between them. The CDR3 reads CASSLLTGWNTGELFF. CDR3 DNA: TGTGCCAGCAGCTTGCTCACAGGGTGGAACACCGGGGAGCTGTTTTTT.

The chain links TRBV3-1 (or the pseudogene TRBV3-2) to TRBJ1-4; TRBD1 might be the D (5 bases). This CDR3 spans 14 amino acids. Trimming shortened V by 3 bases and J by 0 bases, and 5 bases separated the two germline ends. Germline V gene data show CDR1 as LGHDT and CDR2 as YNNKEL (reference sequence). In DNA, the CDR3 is TGTGCCAGCAGCCACAGGGCAACTAATGAAAAACTGTTTTTT. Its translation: CASSHRATNEKLFF.

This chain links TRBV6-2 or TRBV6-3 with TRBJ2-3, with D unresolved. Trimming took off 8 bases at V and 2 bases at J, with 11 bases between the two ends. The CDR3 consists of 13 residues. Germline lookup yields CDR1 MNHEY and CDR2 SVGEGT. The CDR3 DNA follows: TGTGCCAGCGGTTGGCTTCTCACAGATACGCAGTATTTT. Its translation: CASGWLLTDTQYF.

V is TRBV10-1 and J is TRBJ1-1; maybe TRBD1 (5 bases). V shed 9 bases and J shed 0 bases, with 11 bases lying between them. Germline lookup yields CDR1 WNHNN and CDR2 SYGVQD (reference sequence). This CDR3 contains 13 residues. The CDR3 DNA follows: TGCGCCAGTTCTCCGACAGTGAACACTGAAGCTTTCTTT. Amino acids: CASSPTVNTEAFF.

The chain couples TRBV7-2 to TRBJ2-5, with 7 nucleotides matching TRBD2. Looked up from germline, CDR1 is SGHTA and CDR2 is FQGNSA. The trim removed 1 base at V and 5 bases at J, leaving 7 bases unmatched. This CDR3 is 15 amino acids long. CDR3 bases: TGTGCCAGCAGCTTAGGTAGTGGGGGAGGGGAGACCCAGTACTTC. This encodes CASSLGSGGGETQYF.

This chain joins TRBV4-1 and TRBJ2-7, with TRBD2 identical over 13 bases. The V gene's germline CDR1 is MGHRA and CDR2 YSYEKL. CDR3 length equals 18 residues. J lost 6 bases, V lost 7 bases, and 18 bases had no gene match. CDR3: CASKPGGGTSGGAREQYF. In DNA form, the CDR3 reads TGCGCCAGCAAACCCGGCGGCGGAACTAGCGGGGGGGCCCGCGAGCAGTACTTC.

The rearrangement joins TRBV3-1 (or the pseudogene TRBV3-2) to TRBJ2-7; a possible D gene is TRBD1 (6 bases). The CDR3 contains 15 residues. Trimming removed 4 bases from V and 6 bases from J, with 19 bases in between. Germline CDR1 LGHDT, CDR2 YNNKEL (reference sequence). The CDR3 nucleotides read TGTGCCAGCAGCCTCATAACTAGGGGGAAGATCGAGCAGTACTTC. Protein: CASSLITRGKIEQYF.

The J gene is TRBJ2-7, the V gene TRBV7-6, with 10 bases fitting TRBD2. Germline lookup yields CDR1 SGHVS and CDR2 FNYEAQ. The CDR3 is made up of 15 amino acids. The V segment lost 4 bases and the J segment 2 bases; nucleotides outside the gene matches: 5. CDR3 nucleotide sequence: TGTGCCAGCAGCTGGAATAGCGGGGGGACCTACGAGCAGTACTTC. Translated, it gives CASSWNSGGTYEQYF.

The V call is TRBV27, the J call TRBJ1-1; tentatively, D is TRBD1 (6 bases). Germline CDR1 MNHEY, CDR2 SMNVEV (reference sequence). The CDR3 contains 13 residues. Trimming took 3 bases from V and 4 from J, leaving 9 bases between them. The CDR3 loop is CASSLGHLTEAFF. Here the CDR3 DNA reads TGTGCCAGCAGTTTGGGACACCTCACTGAAGCTTTCTTT.

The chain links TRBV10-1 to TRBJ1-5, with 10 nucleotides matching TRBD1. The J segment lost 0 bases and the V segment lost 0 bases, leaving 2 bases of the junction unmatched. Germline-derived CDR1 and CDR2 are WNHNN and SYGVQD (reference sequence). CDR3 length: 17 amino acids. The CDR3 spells CASSESRTGGSNQPQHF. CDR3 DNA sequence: TGCGCCAGCAGTGAGTCTCGGACAGGGGGTAGCAATCAGCCCCAGCATTTT.

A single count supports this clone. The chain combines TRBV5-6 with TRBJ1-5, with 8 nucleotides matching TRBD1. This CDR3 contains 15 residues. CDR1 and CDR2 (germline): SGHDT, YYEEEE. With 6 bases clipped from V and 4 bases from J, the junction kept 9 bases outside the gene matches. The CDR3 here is CASTSHRGENQPQHF. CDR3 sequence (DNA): TGTGCCAGCACCTCACACAGGGGGGAGAATCAGCCCCAGCATTTT.

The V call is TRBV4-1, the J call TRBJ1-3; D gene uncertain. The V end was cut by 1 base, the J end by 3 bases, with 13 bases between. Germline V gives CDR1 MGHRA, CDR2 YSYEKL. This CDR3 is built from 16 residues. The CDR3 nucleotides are TGCGCCAGCAGCCAAGCCACGACCCGACTTGGAAACACCATATATTTT. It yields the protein CASSQATTRLGNTIYF.